This passage covers 3 T cell receptor beta chains from one sample sequenced in a study of OX40 agonist ivuxolimab in advanced cancers. Clones were sequenced by immunoSEQ multiplex PCR, and TCRdb holds only the in-frame ones, with some missing. The sample contains around 40,000 clones, 70% to 90% of which appear only once. The material sequenced was CD4+ or CD8+ T cells sorted from blood, taken in a trial of the OX40 agonist ivuxolimab. These receptors all come from an adult with an advanced solid tumor such as melanoma, head and neck, liver or kidney cancer.

The V call is TRBV7-9, the J call TRBJ2-7; D possibly corresponds to TRBD2 (5 bases). Germline V gene sequence: CDR1 SEHNR, CDR2 FQNEAQ (reference sequence). V was shortened by 4 bases and J by 0 bases, with 10 bases between the two germline ends. CDR3 size: 14 residues. CDR3 sequence reads: CASSSSGNSYEQYF. Written as DNA, the CDR3 is TGTGCCAGCAGCTCGTCGGGGAACTCCTACGAGCAGTACTTC.

This chain connects TRBV5-1 to TRBJ2-1; 11 bases fit TRBD2. The CDR3 loop spans 16 amino acids. Germline CDR1 and CDR2: SGHRS and YFSETQ. With 5 bases clipped from V and 9 bases from J, the junction kept 13 bases outside the gene matches. The CDR3 coding sequence is TGCGCCAGCAGGGTAAGACTAGCGGGAAGTTTCGGTGAGCAGTTCTTC. This sequence encodes CASRVRLAGSFGEQFF.

J is TRBJ1-2 and V is TRBV5-1; D is perhaps TRBD1 (5 bases). The V end lost 2 bases, the J end lost 4 bases, and 9 bases lay between the germline ends. The CDR3 is 13 amino acids. Germline V CDR1 and CDR2: SGHRS, YFSETQ. The CDR3 loop reads CASSLEDTYGYTF. CDR3 bases: TGCGCCAGCAGCTTAGAGGACACCTATGGCTACACCTTC.